This T cell receptor beta chain was sequenced for a study of OX40 agonist ivuxolimab in advanced cancers. Study information: All patients had ivuxolimab intravenously every 2 weeks at 0.01 to 10 mg/kg. The dose-escalation group included hepatocellular carcinoma, melanoma, renal cell carcinoma and head and neck cancer.

Trimming removed 1 base from V and 0 bases from J, with 10 bases in between. The CDR3 loop spans 16 amino acids. Per germline, CDR1 MNHNS and CDR2 SASEGT. Libraries were prepared by immunoSEQ multiplex PCR; TCRdb keeps only in-frame clonotypes and omits some of them. The data hold more than 70,000 clones, with roughly 90% observed a single time. Concerning this clone: Its antigen remains unknown.

Points from the study as a whole: At 0.1 to 3.0 mg/kg and by week 6, clonal expansion occurred in CD4+ and CD8+ blood T cells. Partial responders at 0.1-3.0 mg/kg had among the lowest clonal expansion.

V is TRBV6-1 and J is TRBJ1-5; D is unclear. Sequenced here: CD4+ or CD8+ T cells sorted from blood, sampled in a trial of the OX40 agonist ivuxolimab. This receptor was taken from an adult with an advanced solid tumor such as melanoma, head and neck, liver or kidney cancer. The CDR3 DNA reads TGTGCCAGCAGTGAAGAGGTGCTGTGTAGCAATCAGCCCCAGCATTTT. Translated, it gives CASSEEVLCSNQPQHF.